These 27 T cell receptor beta chains were sequenced from one sample in a study of shared T cell receptors in the human thymus. Profiled with immunoSEQ multiplex PCR; TCRdb holds only in-frame clones, not every one. Of 600,000 or so clones listed, about 87% were seen once; the top ten hold about 0.0094%. The same data also went into a second study, on human thymus T cells.

Sequencing input: thymocytes. The receptors were sampled from a boy under three years old with a congenital heart defect.

The V call is TRBV4-3, the J call TRBJ2-7, with a possible D match to TRBD2 (6 bases). The CDR3 spans 17 residues. Trimming pared 0 bases from V and 1 base from J, leaving 16 bases between. Germline V lookup: CDR1 LGHNA, CDR2 YSLEER. The CDR3 DNA follows: TGCGCCAGCAGCCAAGATCTTGTGCGGGGCCTTTCCTACGAGCAGTACTTC. Encoded protein: CASSQDLVRGLSYEQYF.

This chain connects TRBV7-6 to TRBJ2-7; 10 bases line up with TRBD2. The CDR3 extends over 16 amino acids. Germline V gene sequence: CDR1 SGHVS, CDR2 FNYEAQ. The J segment lost 0 bases and the V segment lost 5 bases, leaving 7 bases of the junction unmatched. CDR3 coding DNA: TGTGCCAGCAGCCTTAGCGGGGGGCCTTCCTCCTACGAGCAGTACTTC. It encodes CASSLSGGPSSYEQYF.

The chain uses TRBV5-6 and TRBJ1-1; 9 bases map to TRBD1. This CDR3 has 16 amino acids. V shed 0 bases and J 1 base; nucleotides not matched to a gene: 4. From germline, CDR1 is SGHDT and CDR2 YYEEEE. The CDR3 loop reads CASSLGRDRENTEAFF. The CDR3 nucleotides are TGTGCCAGCAGCTTGGGGAGGGACAGGGAGAACACTGAAGCTTTCTTT.

The chain links TRBV28 to TRBJ2-7; weak D call: TRBD1 (5 bases). This CDR3 is 18 amino acids long. The germline V gene encodes CDR1 MDHEN and CDR2 SYDVKM. The ends were cut back, 5 bases at V and 2 bases at J, with 25 bases in the middle. For the CDR3, the DNA is TGTGCCAGCAGTCCCCTGGGCCGCTTGGACACATCAACCTACGAGCAGTACTTC. It encodes CASSPLGRLDTSTYEQYF.

In its sample, this clone was seen once. The chain combines TRBV4-1 with TRBJ1-1, with TRBD1 identical over 8 bases. The CDR3 loop spans 14 amino acids. The germline V gene has CDR1 MGHRA and CDR2 YSYEKL. With 5 bases clipped from V and 6 bases from J, the junction kept 8 bases outside the gene matches. For the CDR3, the DNA is TGCGCCAGCAGCTCCCAGGGGGCGAGGTCTGAAGCTTTCTTT. This codes for CASSSQGARSEAFF.

The gene calls are TRBV5-1 and TRBJ2-7; 8 nucleotides line up with TRBD1. Germline CDR1 reads SGHRS; CDR2 reads YFSETQ. V lost 0 bases to trimming and J lost 2 bases; unmatched junction nucleotides: 4. The CDR3 sequence is 15 residues long. The CDR3 region is CASSLETGVPYEQYF. The CDR3 DNA follows: TGCGCCAGCAGCTTGGAGACAGGGGTCCCCTACGAGCAGTACTTC.

The genes are TRBV12-5 and TRBJ1-2; TRBD1 agrees at 8 bases. CDR1 is LGHNT and CDR2 is FRNRAP in the germline V gene. With V trimmed by 0 bases and J by 8 bases, 11 bases remained unmatched. The CDR3 consists of 16 residues. CDR3 DNA sequence: TGTGCTAGTGGTTTGGTACCTGGCAGGGGGCGCGGCGGCTACACCTTC. Translating gives CASGLVPGRGRGGYTF.

This clone was picked up one time. CDR3 sequence: CASSLAGQGNNSPLHF. The DNA for the CDR3 is TGTGCCAGCAGCTTAGCTGGACAGGGGAATAATTCACCCCTCCACTTT. The chain is built from TRBV7-2 and TRBJ1-6; 9 bases agree with TRBD1. Germline values: CDR1 SGHTA, CDR2 FQGNSA. Losses at the gene ends were 0 bases for V and 5 bases for J; bases not matched to a gene: 2. The CDR3 runs 16 residues.

CDR3 in DNA: TGTGCCAGCAGCCCCTCGGACAGTAACTATGGCTACACCTTC. Protein sequence: CASSPSDSNYGYTF. The chain employs TRBV19 and TRBJ1-2; maybe TRBD1 (6 bases). This CDR3 contains 14 residues. Trimming pared 9 bases from V and 1 base from J, leaving 15 bases between. From germline, CDR1 is LNHDA and CDR2 SQIVND (reference sequence).

This clone has more than one count but fewer than ten. The chain links TRBV28 to TRBJ1-5; perhaps TRBD1 as D (5 bases). Germline-derived CDR1 and CDR2 are MDHEN and SYDVKM. The CDR3 extends over 17 amino acids. V was clipped by 0 bases and J by 2 bases, with 14 bases between them. CDR3: CASSLCIPGVCNQPQHF. CDR3 bases: TGTGCCAGCAGTTTATGCATACCGGGGGTATGCAATCAGCCCCAGCATTTT.

The rearrangement uses TRBV19 and TRBJ2-5, with a possible D match to TRBD2 (6 bases). Trimming pared 5 bases from V and 4 bases from J, leaving 14 bases between. This CDR3 spans 14 amino acids. CDR1 and CDR2 from the germline V gene are LNHDA and SQIVND (reference sequence). CDR3 DNA: TGTGCCAGTAGTCAACGGAGGGGCCGAGAGACCCAGTACTTC. This encodes CASSQRRGRETQYF.

The V call is TRBV5-8, the J call TRBJ1-5, with 9 bases that match TRBD1. Germline trimming cut 4 bases from V and 9 bases from J; bases unmatched to any gene: 8. Per the germline V gene, CDR1 is SGHTS and CDR2 is YDEGEE. The CDR3 has 14 amino acids. The CDR3 DNA is TGTGCCAGCAGCGTAGGGACAGGGAGCCTGCCCCAGCATTTT. Protein: CASSVGTGSLPQHF.

The chain employs TRBV10-1 and TRBJ1-4; weak D call: TRBD1 (6 bases). The germline gives CDR1 WNHNN, CDR2 SYGVQD (reference sequence). Trimming took off 7 bases at V and 0 bases at J, with 24 bases between the two ends. The CDR3 is 19 residues long. This CDR3 reads CASTLDRRDVLTTNEKLFF. The CDR3 DNA reads TGCGCCAGCACCCTCGACAGGAGAGACGTCTTAACAACTAATGAAAAACTGTTTTTT.

There are a few counts of this clone. The chain combines TRBV4-1 with TRBJ1-1, with 7 bases identical to TRBD1. In germline, CDR1 is MGHRA, CDR2 YSYEKL. The CDR3 sequence is 15 residues long. The junction had 6 bases not matched to a gene; V was cut back by 4 bases and J by 1 base. CDR3 amino acids: CASSRSDRENTEAFF. In DNA, the CDR3 is TGCGCCAGCAGCCGCTCCGACAGGGAGAACACTGAAGCTTTCTTT.

V gene TRBV5-6 combines with J gene TRBJ1-3, with a possible D match to TRBD1 (5 bases). The CDR3 consists of 14 residues. The V and J ends lost 4 bases and 2 bases respectively, with 10 bases between them. CDR1 SGHDT and CDR2 YYEEEE come from the germline V gene. The CDR3 reads CASSRRGTGNTIYF. The CDR3 bases are TGTGCCAGCAGCCGAAGGGGCACTGGAAACACCATATATTTT.

This chain links TRBV28 with TRBJ1-5; D might be TRBD1 (5 bases). V lost 2 bases and J lost 1, with 15 bases in between. CDR1 and CDR2 from the germline V gene are MDHEN and SYDVKM. This CDR3 is 17 amino acids long. The CDR3 DNA reads as TGTGCCAGCAGTTTAAGACGGGGGGAGGGGAGCAATCAGCCCCAGCATTTT. Encoded protein: CASSLRRGEGSNQPQHF.

The chain has TRBV28 and TRBJ1-2; 8 positions agree with TRBD1. The CDR3 has 15 amino acids. Unmatched junction bases numbered 12, after V lost 8 bases and J lost 4 bases. The germline V gene encodes CDR1 MDHEN and CDR2 SYDVKM. The CDR3 region is CASSNRDRLLYGYTF. CDR3 DNA: TGTGCCAGCTCGAACCGGGACAGGCTTCTCTATGGCTACACCTTC.

V is TRBV28 and J is TRBJ1-1; D gene unclear. V was pared by 6 bases and J by 1 base, with 15 bases between. Germline V gene sequence: CDR1 MDHEN, CDR2 SYDVKM. The CDR3 is 15 residues long. DNA for the CDR3: TGTGCCAGCAGAGCCGGGGTGGAGGCGAACACTGAAGCTTTCTTT. Translation: CASRAGVEANTEAFF. Combining the CDR3 with reference TRBV28 and TRBJ1-1 gives the whole variable domain DVKVTQSSRYLVKRTGEKVFLECVQDMDHENMFWYRQDPGLGLRLIYFSYDVKMKEKGDIPEGYSVSREKKERFSLILESASTNQTSMYLCASRAGVEANTEAFFGQGTRLTVV.

This chain joins TRBV7-9 and TRBJ2-2, with TRBD1 matching over 7 bases. Germline V gene sequence: CDR1 SEHNR, CDR2 FQNEAQ (reference sequence). Trimming at V came to 4 bases and at J to 4 bases, leaving 3 bases not matched to a gene. The CDR3 has 14 amino acids. The CDR3 here is CASSSGQFTGELFF. The CDR3 bases are TGTGCCAGCAGCTCGGGACAGTTCACCGGGGAGCTGTTTTTT.

This clone was seen just once. V is TRBV30 and J is TRBJ1-4; D unclear. This CDR3 comprises 13 residues. Germline V CDR1 and CDR2: GTSNPN, SVGIG (reference sequence). V was trimmed by 4 bases and J by 6 bases, leaving 12 bases between them. The DNA of the CDR3 is TGTGCCTGGAATCGGGATCATGATGAAAAACTGTTTTTT. Its protein is CAWNRDHDEKLFF.

The V and J genes are TRBV11-2 and TRBJ2-7; TRBD2 agrees at 7 bases. Germline-derived CDR1 and CDR2 are SGHAT and FQNNGV. With V trimmed by 6 bases and J by 0 bases, 8 bases remained unmatched. The CDR3 is made up of 15 amino acids. CDR3 DNA sequence: TGTGCCAGCAGTCGGGGGGTGGGCCCCTCCTACGAGCAGTACTTC. Translation gives CASSRGVGPSYEQYF.

In its sample, this clone was seen once. This rearrangement joins TRBV19 to TRBJ2-1, with D possibly matching TRBD2 (6 bases). The CDR3 length is 13 residues. From germline, CDR1 is LNHDA and CDR2 SQIVND (reference sequence). Trimming stripped 1 base from V and 7 bases from J, with 8 bases between. This CDR3 reads CASSIGLANEQFF. DNA of the CDR3: TGTGCCAGTAGTATAGGGCTAGCGAATGAGCAGTTCTTC.

The chain links TRBV9 to TRBJ1-1; 8 bases match TRBD1. The CDR3 consists of 16 residues. The V gene's germline CDR1 is SGDLS and CDR2 YYNGEE. V was pared by 0 bases and J by 4 bases, with 8 bases of the junction left unmatched. The CDR3 is CASSVDPDRGGTEAFF. The CDR3 DNA is TGTGCCAGCAGCGTAGACCCAGACAGGGGTGGCACTGAAGCTTTCTTT.

The V and J genes are TRBV9 and TRBJ2-3, with D tentatively TRBD2 (6 bases). Per the germline V gene, CDR1 is SGDLS and CDR2 is YYNGEE. Trimming cost V 3 bases and J 1 base, with 9 bases left between them. This CDR3 contains 14 residues. The chain's CDR3 is CASSAGVGTDTQYF. The CDR3 DNA is TGTGCCAGCAGCGCGGGAGTTGGCACAGATACGCAGTATTTT.

The chain combines TRBV7-9 with TRBJ1-2; D unresolved. Trimming left V 3 bases short and J 2 bases short, with 10 bases between. CDR1 is SEHNR, CDR2 FQNEAQ, per germline (reference sequence). The CDR3 extends over 14 amino acids. The CDR3 DNA is TGTGCCAGCAGCTTCACGCAGAAAAACTATGGCTACACCTTC. Its translation: CASSFTQKNYGYTF.

CDR3 DNA sequence: TGCAGCGTTGAGGTGGACAGGGGCTCTGGAAACACCATATATTTT. It encodes CSVEVDRGSGNTIYF. V usage is TRBV29-1 and J usage is TRBJ1-3; 9 bases line up with TRBD1. This CDR3 is 15 amino acids long. In germline, CDR1 is SQVTM, CDR2 ANQGSEA. V was clipped by 3 bases and J by 0 bases; unmatched bases: 3.

The J gene is TRBJ1-5, the V gene TRBV18; a weak D match, TRBD1 (6 bases). Germline CDR1 and CDR2: KGHSH and LQKENI. Trimming left V 3 bases short and J 0 bases short, with 9 bases between. CDR3 size: 15 residues. The CDR3 nucleotides are TGTGCCAGCTCACCTAAGGGGGATAGCAATCAGCCCCAGCATTTT. Residues: CASSPKGDSNQPQHF.